This T cell receptor (beta chain) stems from a study of cytomegalovirus exposure and HLA in healthy donors. Broader study findings: Presence/absence comparisons presumed near-even sequencing depth among donors. What a later analysis reportedly showed was that an Asian-associated ancestry cluster had fewer N-insertions than the approximately 670-donor mean.

Points on this clone: Its antigen is currently unknown.

Researchers ran the PCR with 60 Vbeta and 13 Jbeta primers. Data came from immunoSEQ multiplex PCR; TCRdb stores just in-frame clones and leaves some out. The table includes fewer than 95,000 clones, over 60% detected once. V was cut by 2 bases and J by 5 bases, with 10 bases left in between. The germline V gene encodes CDR1 MNHEY and CDR2 SVGAGI. The CDR3 is made up of 13 amino acids. This sequence joins TRBV6-5 and TRBJ2-7; a possible D gene is TRBD1 (6 bases). The sequence came from a middle-aged man in good health and CMV-seronegative. Sequencing was done on a sample of PBMCs. This chain's CDR3 is CASSYKDSDEQYF. The CDR3 DNA reads as TGTGCCAGCAGTTACAAGGACAGCGACGAGCAGTACTTC.